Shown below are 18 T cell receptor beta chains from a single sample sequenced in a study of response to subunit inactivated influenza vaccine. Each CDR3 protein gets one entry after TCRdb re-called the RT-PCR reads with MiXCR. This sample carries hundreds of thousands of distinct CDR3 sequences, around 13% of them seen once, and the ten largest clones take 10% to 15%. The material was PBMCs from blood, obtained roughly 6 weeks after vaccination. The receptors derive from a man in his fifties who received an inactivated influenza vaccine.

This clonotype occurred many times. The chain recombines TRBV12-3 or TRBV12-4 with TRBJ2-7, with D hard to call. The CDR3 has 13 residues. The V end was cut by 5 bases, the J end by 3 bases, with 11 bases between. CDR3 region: CASSPDHGYEQYF. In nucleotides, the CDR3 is TGTGCCAGCAGTCCCGACCACGGCTACGAGCAGTACTTC.

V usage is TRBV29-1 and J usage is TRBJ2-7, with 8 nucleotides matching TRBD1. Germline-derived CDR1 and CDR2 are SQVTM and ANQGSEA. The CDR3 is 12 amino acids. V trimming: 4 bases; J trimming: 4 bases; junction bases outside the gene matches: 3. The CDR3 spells CSVGTGIYEQYF. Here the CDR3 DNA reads TGCAGCGTTGGGACAGGGATTTACGAGCAGTACTTC.

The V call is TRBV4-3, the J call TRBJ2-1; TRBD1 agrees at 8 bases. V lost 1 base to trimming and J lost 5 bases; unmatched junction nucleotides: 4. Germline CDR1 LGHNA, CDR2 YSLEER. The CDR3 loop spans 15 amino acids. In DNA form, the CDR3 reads TGCGCCAGCAGCCAAGTCAGGGGGCGCGACAATGAGCAGTTCTTC. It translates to CASSQVRGRDNEQFF.

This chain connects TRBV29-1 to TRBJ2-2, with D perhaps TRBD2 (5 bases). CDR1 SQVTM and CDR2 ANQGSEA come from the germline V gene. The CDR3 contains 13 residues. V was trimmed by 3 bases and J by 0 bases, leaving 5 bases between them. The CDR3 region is CSVEDSNTGELFF. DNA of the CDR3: TGCAGCGTTGAGGACTCGAACACCGGGGAGCTGTTTTTT.

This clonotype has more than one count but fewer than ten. The CDR3 reads CASSQGRGANNEQFF. The CDR3 DNA is TGCGCCAGCAGCCAAGGGCGGGGGGCCAACAATGAGCAGTTCTTC. The chain links TRBV4-1 to TRBJ2-1; 8 nucleotides line up with TRBD2. Looked up from germline, CDR1 is MGHRA and CDR2 is YSYEKL. This CDR3 has 15 residues. The V and J ends lost 1 base and 5 bases, in that order; junction bases with no gene match: 4.

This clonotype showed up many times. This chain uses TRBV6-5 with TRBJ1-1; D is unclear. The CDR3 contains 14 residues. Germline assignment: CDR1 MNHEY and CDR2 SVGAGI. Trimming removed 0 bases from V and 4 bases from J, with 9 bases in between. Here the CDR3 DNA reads TGTGCCAGCAGTTACTCGAATCGGTTCACTGAAGCTTTCTTT. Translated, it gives CASSYSNRFTEAFF.

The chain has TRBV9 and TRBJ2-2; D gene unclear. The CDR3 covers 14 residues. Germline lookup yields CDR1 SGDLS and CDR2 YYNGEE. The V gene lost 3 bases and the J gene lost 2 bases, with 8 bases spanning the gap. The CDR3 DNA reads TGTGCCAGCAGCGCCCTTTACAACACCGGGGAGCTGTTTTTT. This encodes CASSALYNTGELFF.

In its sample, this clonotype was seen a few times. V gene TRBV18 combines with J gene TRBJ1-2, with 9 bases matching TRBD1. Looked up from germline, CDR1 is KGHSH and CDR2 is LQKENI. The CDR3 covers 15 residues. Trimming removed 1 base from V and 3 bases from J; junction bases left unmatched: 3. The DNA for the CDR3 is TGTGCCAGCTCACCACAACAGGGGGCTGACTATGGCTACACCTTC. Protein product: CASSPQQGADYGYTF. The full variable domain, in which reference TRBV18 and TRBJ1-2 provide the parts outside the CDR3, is NAGVMQNPRHLVRRRGQEARLRCSPMKGHSHVYWYRQLPEEGLKFMVYLQKENIIDESGMPKERFSAEFPKEGPSILRIQQVVRGDSAAYFCASSPQQGADYGYTFGSGTRLTVV.

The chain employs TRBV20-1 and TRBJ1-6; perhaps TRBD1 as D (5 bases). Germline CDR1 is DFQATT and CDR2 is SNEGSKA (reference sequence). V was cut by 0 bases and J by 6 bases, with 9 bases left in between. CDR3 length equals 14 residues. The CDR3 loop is CSARDQGTNSPLHF. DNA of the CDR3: TGCAGTGCTAGAGATCAGGGCACTAATTCACCCCTCCACTTT.

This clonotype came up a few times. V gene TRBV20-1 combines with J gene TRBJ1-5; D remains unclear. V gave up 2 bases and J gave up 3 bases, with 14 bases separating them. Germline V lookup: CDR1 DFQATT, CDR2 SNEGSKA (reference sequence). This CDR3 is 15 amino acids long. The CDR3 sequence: CSARRTTGDNQPQHF. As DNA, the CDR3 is TGCAGTGCTAGACGCACCACGGGAGACAATCAGCCCCAGCATTTT.

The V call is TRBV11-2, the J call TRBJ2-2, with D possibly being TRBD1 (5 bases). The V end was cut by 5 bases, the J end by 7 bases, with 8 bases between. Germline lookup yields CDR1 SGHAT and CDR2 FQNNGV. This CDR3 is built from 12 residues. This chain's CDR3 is CASSHRLGELFF. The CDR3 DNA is TGTGCCAGCAGCCACAGGCTCGGGGAGCTGTTTTTT. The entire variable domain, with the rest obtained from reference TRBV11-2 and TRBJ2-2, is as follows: EAGVAQSPRYKIIEKRQSVAFWCNPISGHATLYWYQQILGQGPKLLIQFQNNGVVDDSQLPKDRFSAERLKGVDSTLKIQPAKLEDSAVYLCASSHRLGELFFGEGSRLTVL.

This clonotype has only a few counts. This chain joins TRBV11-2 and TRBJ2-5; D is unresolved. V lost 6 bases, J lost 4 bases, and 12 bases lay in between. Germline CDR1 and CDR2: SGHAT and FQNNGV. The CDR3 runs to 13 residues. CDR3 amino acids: CASSPEWGETQYF. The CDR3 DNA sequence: TGTGCCAGCAGTCCAGAGTGGGGAGAGACCCAGTACTTC.

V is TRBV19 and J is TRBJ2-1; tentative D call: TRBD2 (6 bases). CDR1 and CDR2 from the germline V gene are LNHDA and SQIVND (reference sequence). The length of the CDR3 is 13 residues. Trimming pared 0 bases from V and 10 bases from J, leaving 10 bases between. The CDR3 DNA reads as TGTGCCAGTAGTATAGAGGAGGGAAACGAGCAGTTCTTC. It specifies CASSIEEGNEQFF. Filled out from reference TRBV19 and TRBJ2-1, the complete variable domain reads DGGITQSPKYLFRKEGQNVTLSCEQNLNHDAMYWYRQDPGQGLRLIYYSQIVNDFQKGDIAEGYSVSREKKESFPLTVTSAQKNPTAFYLCASSIEEGNEQFFGPGTRLTVL.

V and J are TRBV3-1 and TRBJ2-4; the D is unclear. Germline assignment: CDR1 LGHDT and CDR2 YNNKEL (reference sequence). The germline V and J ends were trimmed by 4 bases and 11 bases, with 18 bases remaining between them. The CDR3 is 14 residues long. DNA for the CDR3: TGTGCCAGCAGCCCCGGTGGGGTGACCGGCGTTCAGTACTTC. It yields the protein CASSPGGVTGVQYF.

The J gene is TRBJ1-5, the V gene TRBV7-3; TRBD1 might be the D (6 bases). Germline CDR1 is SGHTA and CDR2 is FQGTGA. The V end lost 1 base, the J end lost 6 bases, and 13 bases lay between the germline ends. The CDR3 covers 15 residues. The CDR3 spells CASSLRGGVGQPQHF. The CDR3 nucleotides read TGTGCCAGCAGCTTAAGGGGGGGCGTGGGTCAGCCCCAGCATTTT. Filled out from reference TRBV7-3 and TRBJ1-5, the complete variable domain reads GAGVSQTPSNKVTEKGKYVELRCDPISGHTALYWYRQSLGQGPEFLIYFQGTGAADDSGLPNDRFFAVRPEGSVSTLKIQRTERGDSAVYLCASSLRGGVGQPQHFGDGTRLSIL.

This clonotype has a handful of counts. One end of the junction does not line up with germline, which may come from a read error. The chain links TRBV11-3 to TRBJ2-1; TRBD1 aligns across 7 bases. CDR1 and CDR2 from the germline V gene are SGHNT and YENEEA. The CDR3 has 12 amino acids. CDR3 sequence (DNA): TGTGCCACTCAAACCGGAGAGGGGGCGATGGTCTTC. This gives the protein CATQTGEGAMVF.

The CDR3 is CSASSGAGSNEQFF. In DNA form, the CDR3 reads TGCAGTGCCTCTTCCGGGGCGGGTAGCAATGAGCAGTTCTTC. The chain couples TRBV20-1 to TRBJ2-1; D possibly matches TRBD1 or TRBD2 (5 bases each). Germline CDR1 is DFQATT and CDR2 is SNEGSKA (reference sequence). V lost 6 bases, J lost 6 bases, and 18 bases lay in between. There are 14 residues in the CDR3.

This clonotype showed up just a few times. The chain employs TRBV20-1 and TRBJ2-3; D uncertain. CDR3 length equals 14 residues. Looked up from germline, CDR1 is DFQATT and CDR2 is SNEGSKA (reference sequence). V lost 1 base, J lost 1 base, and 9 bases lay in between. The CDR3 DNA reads TGCAGTGCTAGAGGAATACATCGCACAGATACGCAGTATTTT. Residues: CSARGIHRTDTQYF.